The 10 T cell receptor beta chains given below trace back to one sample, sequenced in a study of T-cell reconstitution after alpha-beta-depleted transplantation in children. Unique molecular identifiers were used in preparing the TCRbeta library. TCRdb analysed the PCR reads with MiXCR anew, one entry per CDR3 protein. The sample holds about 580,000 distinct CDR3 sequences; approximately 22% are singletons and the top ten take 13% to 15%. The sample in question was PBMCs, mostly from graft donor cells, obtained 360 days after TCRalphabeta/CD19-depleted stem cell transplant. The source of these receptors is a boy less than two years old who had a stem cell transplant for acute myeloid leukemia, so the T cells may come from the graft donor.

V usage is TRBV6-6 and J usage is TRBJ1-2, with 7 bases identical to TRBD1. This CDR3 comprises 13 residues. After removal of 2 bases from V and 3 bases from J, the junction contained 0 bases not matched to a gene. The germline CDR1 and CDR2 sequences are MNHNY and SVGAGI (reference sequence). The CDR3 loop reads CASSYQGDYGYTF. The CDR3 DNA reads TGTGCCAGCAGTTACCAGGGGGACTATGGCTACACCTTC.

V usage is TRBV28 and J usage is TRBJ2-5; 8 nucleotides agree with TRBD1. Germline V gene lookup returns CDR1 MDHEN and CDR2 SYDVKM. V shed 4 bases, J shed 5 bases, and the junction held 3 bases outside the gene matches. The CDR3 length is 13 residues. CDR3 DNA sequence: TGTGCCAGCAGTTGGACAGGGATCGAGACCCAGTACTTC. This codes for CASSWTGIETQYF.

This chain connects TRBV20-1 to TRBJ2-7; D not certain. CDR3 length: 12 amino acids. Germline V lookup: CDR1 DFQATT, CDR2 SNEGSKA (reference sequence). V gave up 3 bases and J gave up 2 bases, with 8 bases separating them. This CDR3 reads CSARSPTYEQYF. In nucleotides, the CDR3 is TGCAGTGCTAGGTCCCCGACCTACGAGCAGTACTTC.

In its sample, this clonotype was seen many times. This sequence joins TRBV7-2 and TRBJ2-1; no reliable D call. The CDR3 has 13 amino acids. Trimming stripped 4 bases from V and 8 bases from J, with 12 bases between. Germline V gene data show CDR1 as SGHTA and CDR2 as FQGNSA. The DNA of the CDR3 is TGTGCCAGCAGCTCGGGCATGGGGTATGAGCAGTTCTTC. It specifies CASSSGMGYEQFF.

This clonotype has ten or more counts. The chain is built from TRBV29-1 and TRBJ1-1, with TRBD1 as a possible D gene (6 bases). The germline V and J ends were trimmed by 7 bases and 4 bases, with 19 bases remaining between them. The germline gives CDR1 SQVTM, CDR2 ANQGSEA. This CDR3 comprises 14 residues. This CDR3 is CSAKEDSPSTEAFF. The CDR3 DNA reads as TGCAGCGCCAAAGAGGACAGCCCTAGCACTGAAGCTTTCTTT.

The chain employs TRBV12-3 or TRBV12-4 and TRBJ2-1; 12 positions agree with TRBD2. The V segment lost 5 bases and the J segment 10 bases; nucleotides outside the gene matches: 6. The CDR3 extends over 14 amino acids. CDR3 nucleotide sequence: TGTGCCAGCAGTGCTAGCGGGGGGGCTAGAGAGCAGTTCTTC. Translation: CASSASGGAREQFF.

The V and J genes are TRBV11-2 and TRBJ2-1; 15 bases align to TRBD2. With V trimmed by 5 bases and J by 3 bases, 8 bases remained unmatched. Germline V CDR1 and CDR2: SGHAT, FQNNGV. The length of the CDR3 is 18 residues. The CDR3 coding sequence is TGTGCCAGCAGCGTGGGACTAGCGGGGGGCCCCTTCTACAATGAGCAGTTCTTC. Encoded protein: CASSVGLAGGPFYNEQFF.

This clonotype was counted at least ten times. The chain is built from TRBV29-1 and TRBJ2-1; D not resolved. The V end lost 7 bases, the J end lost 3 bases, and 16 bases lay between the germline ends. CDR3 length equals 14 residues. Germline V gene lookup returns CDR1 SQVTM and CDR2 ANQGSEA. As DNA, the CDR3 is TGCAGCGGCACCGACAAATGGTACTACAATGAGCAGTTCTTC. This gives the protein CSGTDKWYYNEQFF.

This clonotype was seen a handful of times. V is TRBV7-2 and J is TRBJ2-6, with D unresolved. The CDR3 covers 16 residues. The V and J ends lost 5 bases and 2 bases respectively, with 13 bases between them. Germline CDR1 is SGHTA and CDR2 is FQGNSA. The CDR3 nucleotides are TGTGCCAGCAGCCTAAAGATTACCGCTGGGGCCAACGTCCTGACTTTC. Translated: CASSLKITAGANVLTF.

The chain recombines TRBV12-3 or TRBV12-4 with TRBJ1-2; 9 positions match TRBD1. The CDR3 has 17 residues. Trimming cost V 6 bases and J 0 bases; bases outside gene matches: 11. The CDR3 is CASSPWGQGRTNYGYTF. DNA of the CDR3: TGTGCCAGCAGCCCCTGGGGACAGGGCAGGACTAACTATGGCTACACCTTC.